This T cell receptor (beta chain) was documented in a study of cytomegalovirus exposure and HLA in healthy donors. Background on the study: Inside one of the first data releases sat roughly 80 million unique TCRs taken from HLA-typed donors.

Primers included in the PCR were 60 Vbeta and 13 Jbeta primers. Assay used: immunoSEQ multiplex PCR; TCRdb lists only in-frame clones, some missing. This table has about 130,000 clones, 65% to 80% appearing once. CDR3 size: 14 residues. Looked up from germline, CDR1 is MNHEY and CDR2 is SVGAGI. V was clipped by 0 bases and J by 6 bases, with 11 bases between them. The clonotype comes from a man aged 40-55 years in good health and CMV-seropositive. The sample taken for sequencing was PBMCs. V usage is TRBV6-5 and J usage is TRBJ1-2; D is ambiguous. The CDR3 region has the DNA TGTGCCAGCAGTTACTCGAGTCAGGCTGATGGCTACACCTTC. The encoded protein is CASSYSSQADGYTF.